A selection of T cell receptor beta chains follows, all from one sample in a study of blood T cell repertoires in COVID-19. Produced via immunoSEQ multiplex PCR; TCRdb's table is partial and in-frame only. The data hold around 170,000 clones, with 80% observed a single time. What was sequenced was PBMCs or T cells enriched from blood (not recorded which). These receptors originate from a man aged 60-69 years who had been exposed to COVID-19. Both conserved end residues are part of each CDR3. A D gene is named only where the DNA matches it firmly. Not every row has a clone size; where given, it reads once, few, many or a size class.

J: TRBJ2-5; V: TRBV19; size: .; D: TRBD2; CDR3: CASKLAGYQETQYF; DNA: TGTGCCAGTAAACTAGCGGGTTACCAAGAGACCCAGTACTTC
J: TRBJ2-5; V: TRBV21-1; size: .; D: .; CDR3: CASSKVPSGNQETQYF; DNA: TGTGCCAGCAGCAAAGTCCCTAGCGGGAACCAAGAGACCCAGTACTTC
J: TRBJ2-1; V: TRBV11-2; size: .; D: TRBD2; CDR3: CASSLGIGGVAGEQFF; DNA: TGTGCCAGCAGCTTAGGAATTGGGGGGGTAGCGGGTGAGCAGTTCTTC
J: TRBJ1-2; V: TRBV5-4; size: .; D: TRBD1; CDR3: CASSLAGGIYGYTF; DNA: TGTGCCAGCAGCTTGGCAGGGGGTATCTATGGCTACACCTTC
J: TRBJ2-2; V: TRBV19; size: .; D: .; CDR3: CASRTANTGELFF; DNA: TGTGCCAGCCGGACAGCGAACACCGGGGAGCTGTTTTTT
J: TRBJ1-5; V: TRBV24-1; size: .; D: TRBD1; CDR3: CATSEPGQGNQPQHF; DNA: TGTGCCACCAGTGAACCGGGACAGGGCAATCAGCCCCAGCATTTT
J: TRBJ1-5; V: TRBV19; size: few; D: .; CDR3: CASSMTGRNQPQHF; DNA: TGTGCCAGTAGTATGACAGGCCGCAATCAGCCCCAGCATTTT
J: TRBJ1-1; V: TRBV28; size: .; D: TRBD1; CDR3: CASRRQGPEAFF; DNA: TGTGCCAGCAGACGACAGGGCCCTGAAGCTTTCTTT
J: TRBJ2-7; V: TRBV30; size: few; D: .; CDR3: CAWSVQVRVYEQYF; DNA: TGTGCCTGGAGTGTACAGGTCAGGGTTTACGAGCAGTACTTC
J: TRBJ2-6; V: TRBV5-1; size: .; D: .; CDR3: CASSSSWGEPSGANVLTF; DNA: TGCGCCAGCAGCTCTTCGTGGGGGGAACCCTCTGGGGCCAACGTCCTGACTTTC
J: TRBJ1-1; V: TRBV30; size: .; D: .; CDR3: CAWSLGGTGGTNTEAFF; DNA: TGTGCCTGGAGTCTGGGGGGAACGGGTGGGACGAACACTGAAGCTTTCTTT
J: TRBJ1-6; V: TRBV27; size: .; D: TRBD1; CDR3: CASSFSTGTAYNSPLHF; DNA: TGTGCCAGCAGTTTTTCCACCGGGACAGCCTATAATTCACCCCTCCACTTT
J: TRBJ2-3; V: TRBV6-5; size: once; D: .; CDR3: CASNTGNTDTQYF; DNA: TGTGCCAGCAATACGGGGAACACAGATACGCAGTATTTT
J: TRBJ2-3; V: TRBV19; size: once; D: TRBD2; CDR3: CASRDPGLAGETQYF; DNA: TGTGCCAGTAGGGATCCGGGACTAGCGGGAGAAACGCAGTATTTT
J: TRBJ2-3; V: TRBV19; size: .; D: .; CDR3: CASGSRRGSTDTQYF; DNA: TGTGCCAGTGGCAGCCGACGCGGTAGCACAGATACGCAGTATTTT
J: TRBJ1-4; V: TRBV9; size: .; D: .; CDR3: CASSATGYNEKLFF; DNA: TGTGCCAGCAGCGCGACAGGATACAATGAAAAACTGTTTTTT
J: TRBJ1-1; V: TRBV24-1; size: .; D: .; CDR3: CATSAQANTEAFF; DNA: TGTGCCACCAGTGCCCAGGCGAACACTGAAGCTTTCTTT
J: TRBJ1-5; V: TRBV10-3; size: .; D: .; CDR3: CATSDSQNQPQHF; DNA: TGTGCCACCTCTGACAGCCAAAATCAGCCCCAGCATTTT
J: TRBJ1-2; V: TRBV24-1; size: .; D: .; CDR3: CATSEAGPHGYTF; DNA: TGTGCCACCAGTGAGGCGGGGCCACACGGCTACACCTTC
J: TRBJ2-7; V: TRBV24-1; size: once; D: TRBD2; CDR3: CATSDAGTSGRYEQYF; DNA: TGTGCCACCAGTGACGCCGGGACTAGCGGGAGATACGAGCAGTACTTC
J: TRBJ1-2; V: TRBV11-2; size: once; D: .; CDR3: CASSLDDSYGYTF; DNA: TGTGCCAGCAGCTTAGACGACAGCTATGGCTACACCTTC
J: TRBJ1-5; V: TRBV2; size: .; D: .; CDR3: CASSQGQGRNQPQHF; DNA: TGTGCCAGCAGTCAGGGGCAGGGGCGGAATCAGCCCCAGCATTTT
J: TRBJ2-7; V: TRBV6-1; size: once; D: TRBD2; CDR3: CASSRTSGGDEQYF; DNA: TGTGCCAGCAGCAGAACTAGCGGGGGCGACGAGCAGTACTTC
J: TRBJ1-2; V: TRBV2; size: once; D: .; CDR3: CASSVDSYYGYTF; DNA: TGTGCCAGCAGTGTAGACAGCTACTATGGCTACACCTTC
J: TRBJ2-5; V: TRBV6-5; size: .; D: .; CDR3: CASSQTREVTQYF; DNA: TGTGCCAGCAGCCAGACTAGGGAGGTGACCCAGTACTTC
J: TRBJ1-4; V: TRBV30; size: .; D: .; CDR3: CAWRGRGFEKLFF; DNA: TGTGCCTGGAGAGGCAGGGGTTTTGAAAAACTGTTTTTT
J: TRBJ1-5; V: TRBV30; size: .; D: .; CDR3: CAWSLRTTRPLGSNQPQHF; DNA: TGTGCCTGGAGTCTGCGGACAACCAGGCCGTTGGGGAGCAATCAGCCCCAGCATTTT
J: TRBJ1-1; V: TRBV28; size: .; D: .; CDR3: CASSLLSGEAFF; DNA: TGTGCCAGCAGTTTGCTCAGCGGTGAAGCTTTCTTT
J: TRBJ2-7; V: TRBV5-4; size: few; D: .; CDR3: CASSLAWATEQYF; DNA: TGTGCCAGCAGCTTGGCGTGGGCGACCGAGCAGTACTTC
J: TRBJ1-5; V: TRBV27; size: .; D: .; CDR3: CASSSRLLGAYQPQHF; DNA: TGTGCCAGCAGTTCCCGATTGTTGGGGGCCTATCAGCCCCAGCATTTT
J: TRBJ2-2; V: TRBV6-4; size: few; D: TRBD2; CDR3: CASRKTSGLTGELFF; DNA: TGTGCCAGCAGAAAGACTAGCGGCTTGACCGGGGAGCTGTTTTTT
J: TRBJ1-2; V: TRBV9; size: few; D: TRBD1; CDR3: CASSTGQGAFNGYTF; DNA: TGTGCCAGCAGCACAGGACAGGGGGCGTTTAATGGCTACACCTTC
J: TRBJ1-6; V: TRBV30; size: .; D: TRBD1; CDR3: CAWDRGDNSPLHF; DNA: TGTGCCTGGGACAGGGGAGATAATTCACCCCTCCACTTT
J: TRBJ2-7; V: TRBV2; size: once; D: .; CDR3: CASSGGGGGLYEQYF; DNA: TGTGCCAGCAGTGGTGGAGGGGGCGGCTTATACGAGCAGTACTTC
J: TRBJ2-5; V: TRBV5-4; size: .; D: TRBD2; CDR3: CASSLGLAGGWQETQYF; DNA: TGTGCCAGCAGCTTGGGTCTAGCGGGAGGGTGGCAAGAGACCCAGTACTTC
J: TRBJ2-1; V: TRBV6-2/TRBV6-3; size: few; D: TRBD2; CDR3: CASSYSELGLAENYNEQFF; DNA: TGTGCCAGCAGTTACTCCGAACTGGGGCTAGCGGAAAACTACAATGAGCAGTTCTTC
J: TRBJ2-4; V: TRBV3-1/TRBV3-2; size: .; D: TRBD1; CDR3: CASSQFGTGIAKNIQYF; DNA: TGTGCCAGCAGCCAGTTTGGGACAGGTATAGCCAAAAACATTCAGTACTTC
J: TRBJ1-5; V: TRBV19; size: .; D: .; CDR3: CASSTMRDQPQHF; DNA: TGTGCCAGTAGCACGATGAGGGATCAGCCCCAGCATTTT
J: TRBJ2-2; V: TRBV6-1; size: .; D: TRBD2; CDR3: CASSASGLAGAWSGELFF; DNA: TGTGCCAGCAGTGCCTCGGGACTAGCGGGAGCATGGAGCGGGGAGCTGTTTTTT
J: TRBJ1-2; V: TRBV2; size: .; D: .; CDR3: CASSVIDVDSFKNYGYTF; DNA: TGTGCCAGCAGTGTAATAGACGTGGACAGCTTCAAAAATTATGGCTACACCTTC
J: TRBJ1-1; V: TRBV27; size: .; D: TRBD1; CDR3: CASSTGGWTEAFF; DNA: TGTGCCAGCAGCACAGGGGGATGGACTGAAGCTTTCTTT
J: TRBJ2-7; V: TRBV28; size: .; D: .; CDR3: CASTSGQAQVDEQYF; DNA: TGTGCCAGCACCTCTGGGCAGGCCCAGGTCGACGAGCAGTACTTC
J: TRBJ1-2; V: TRBV3-1/TRBV3-2; size: .; D: TRBD1; CDR3: CASRDTGTGGQYGYTF; DNA: TGTGCCAGCAGGGATACCGGGACAGGGGGCCAATATGGCTACACCTTC
J: TRBJ1-4; V: TRBV28; size: .; D: TRBD1; CDR3: CASSQDRGREKLFF; DNA: TGTGCCAGCAGTCAGGACAGGGGGCGTGAAAAACTGTTTTTT
J: TRBJ1-5; V: TRBV19; size: .; D: .; CDR3: CASSSLTDPNQPQHF; DNA: TGTGCCAGTAGTAGCCTTACAGATCCCAATCAGCCCCAGCATTTT
J: TRBJ2-7; V: TRBV5-6; size: .; D: TRBD2; CDR3: CASSAEGLAGGMESYEQYF; DNA: TGTGCCAGCAGCGCAGAAGGACTAGCGGGAGGCATGGAGTCCTACGAGCAGTACTTC
J: TRBJ1-3; V: TRBV5-1; size: .; D: TRBD1; CDR3: CASSLTGVGNTIYF; DNA: TGCGCCAGCAGCTTGACAGGGGTTGGAAACACCATATATTTT
J: TRBJ1-1; V: TRBV28; size: .; D: .; CDR3: CASSYEGGTEAFF; DNA: TGTGCCAGCAGTTACGAAGGGGGCACTGAAGCTTTCTTT
J: TRBJ1-2; V: TRBV6-2/TRBV6-3; size: few; D: .; CDR3: CASSPLGGTSYGYTF; DNA: TGTGCCAGCAGTCCCCTGGGAGGGACTTCCTATGGCTACACCTTC
J: TRBJ2-7; V: TRBV6-5; size: many; D: TRBD2; CDR3: CASERAGAYEQYF; DNA: TGTGCCAGCGAGCGAGCGGGAGCCTACGAGCAGTACTTC
J: TRBJ2-7; V: TRBV27; size: .; D: TRBD2; CDR3: CASRGLATSYEQYF; DNA: TGTGCCAGCAGGGGACTAGCCACCTCCTACGAGCAGTACTTC